The rows below give T cell receptor beta chains drawn from one sample of a study of T cells in Graves' hyperthyroidism and ophthalmopathy. Each CDR3 protein is one row after TCRdb ran MiXCR on the multiplex PCR reads. The table lists hundreds of thousands of distinct CDR3 sequences, about 14% of them singletons. Sequenced input: blood. The receptors here all came from a woman aged 45-65 years with Graves' ophthalmopathy. Each CDR3 is given with its conserved first and last residue. Each record gives: CDR3 protein, V gene, J gene.

CDR3 protein: CASSPRVNQPQHF
V gene: TRBV27
J gene: TRBJ1-5

CDR3 protein: CASSRGGAYEQYF
V gene: TRBV28
J gene: TRBJ2-7

CDR3 protein: CASSLMRLSYEQYF
V gene: TRBV11-2
J gene: TRBJ2-7

CDR3 protein: CASSADRTYTDTQYF
V gene: TRBV2
J gene: TRBJ2-3

CDR3 protein: CASSLFRTNEKLFF
V gene: TRBV27
J gene: TRBJ1-4

CDR3 protein: CASSGLAREQYF
V gene: TRBV7-3
J gene: TRBJ2-7

CDR3 protein: CASSWSRGGNTEAFF
V gene: TRBV5-1
J gene: TRBJ1-1

CDR3 protein: CASSTDWSEQYF
V gene: TRBV6-2/TRBV6-3
J gene: TRBJ2-7

CDR3 protein: CGSSFYRYPYEQYF
V gene: TRBV11-2
J gene: TRBJ2-7

CDR3 protein: CASSYGGSAPDTQYF
V gene: TRBV6-5
J gene: TRBJ2-3

CDR3 protein: CASSGTGASFYTF
V gene: TRBV3-1
J gene: TRBJ1-2

CDR3 protein: CASSRGITEAFF
V gene: TRBV28
J gene: TRBJ1-1

CDR3 protein: CSASRLAEIYEQYF
V gene: TRBV20-1
J gene: TRBJ2-7

CDR3 protein: CASSPLGTSNEQFF
V gene: TRBV18
J gene: TRBJ2-1

CDR3 protein: CASSLGRAWETQYF
V gene: TRBV7-2
J gene: TRBJ2-5

CDR3 protein: CASSEQGTTSGGGYEQYF
V gene: TRBV6-1
J gene: TRBJ2-7

CDR3 protein: CSARDEGDTEAFF
V gene: TRBV20-1
J gene: TRBJ1-1

CDR3 protein: CASSSRETGNIEAFF
V gene: TRBV7-2
J gene: TRBJ1-1

CDR3 protein: CASSIDRREAFF
V gene: TRBV7-2
J gene: TRBJ1-1

CDR3 protein: CASTGNREFLGGYTF
V gene: TRBV6-1
J gene: TRBJ1-2

CDR3 protein: CATSFASGRARETQYF
V gene: TRBV28
J gene: TRBJ2-5

CDR3 protein: CSARVGLGNEQFF
V gene: TRBV20-1
J gene: TRBJ2-1

CDR3 protein: CSVEGTSGSSYNEQFF
V gene: TRBV29-1
J gene: TRBJ2-1

CDR3 protein: CASSLASGRTNYEQYF
V gene: TRBV11-1
J gene: TRBJ2-7

CDR3 protein: CASSIQSGQGYNEQFF
V gene: TRBV6-1
J gene: TRBJ2-1

CDR3 protein: CASSLNHSPLHF
V gene: TRBV28
J gene: TRBJ1-6

CDR3 protein: CSASNGHSYNEQFF
V gene: TRBV20-1
J gene: TRBJ2-1

CDR3 protein: CSARDSRPNEQFF
V gene: TRBV20-1
J gene: TRBJ2-1

CDR3 protein: CSAQREIFNEQFF
V gene: TRBV20-1
J gene: TRBJ2-1

CDR3 protein: CASSTRGRDEAFF
V gene: TRBV19
J gene: TRBJ1-1

CDR3 protein: CASSTTSGSRDTQYF
V gene: TRBV18
J gene: TRBJ2-3

CDR3 protein: CASSRGQVEKLFF
V gene: TRBV12-3/TRBV12-4
J gene: TRBJ1-4

CDR3 protein: CASIQGLAARDTQYF
V gene: TRBV6-2/TRBV6-3
J gene: TRBJ2-3

CDR3 protein: CASSQAGISYNEQFF
V gene: TRBV4-2
J gene: TRBJ2-1

CDR3 protein: CASSYGGRTSGSVETQYF
V gene: TRBV6-5
J gene: TRBJ2-5

CDR3 protein: CSVENWRFYNEQFF
V gene: TRBV29-1
J gene: TRBJ2-1

CDR3 protein: CASSTGSETEAFF
V gene: TRBV7-2
J gene: TRBJ1-1

CDR3 protein: CSACDRVAKNIQYF
V gene: TRBV20-1
J gene: TRBJ2-4

CDR3 protein: CASSIAGLTEAFF
V gene: TRBV19
J gene: TRBJ1-1

CDR3 protein: CSVPPGRDGNGDEQFF
V gene: TRBV29-1
J gene: TRBJ2-1

CDR3 protein: CSAANRGDNEKLFF
V gene: TRBV20-1
J gene: TRBJ1-4

CDR3 protein: CASSLALAGGLRARPDTQYF
V gene: TRBV5-1
J gene: TRBJ2-3

CDR3 protein: CASSGVEDYEQYF
V gene: TRBV27
J gene: TRBJ2-7

CDR3 protein: CASSFWGMDNTGELFF
V gene: TRBV11-2
J gene: TRBJ2-2

CDR3 protein: CASGKLNTEAFF
V gene: TRBV6-1
J gene: TRBJ1-1

CDR3 protein: CAWSAGGDQPQHF
V gene: TRBV30
J gene: TRBJ1-5

CDR3 protein: CAASGQPNTGELFF
V gene: TRBV28
J gene: TRBJ2-2

CDR3 protein: CASSIPTGRHSGNTIYF
V gene: TRBV19
J gene: TRBJ1-3

CDR3 protein: CASSQIGAGYNEQFF
V gene: TRBV4-1
J gene: TRBJ2-1

CDR3 protein: CAIRGQGAVNEQFF
V gene: TRBV10-3
J gene: TRBJ2-1

CDR3 protein: CASSWPGTGPSGANVLTF
V gene: TRBV28
J gene: TRBJ2-6

CDR3 protein: CASSIADSNNQPQHF
V gene: TRBV19
J gene: TRBJ1-5

CDR3 protein: CASSQDRAFSYNEQFF
V gene: TRBV4-1
J gene: TRBJ2-1

CDR3 protein: CASSAGHQNIQYF
V gene: TRBV28
J gene: TRBJ2-4